Listed below are T cell receptor beta chains from one sample, sequenced in a study of long-term antiretroviral therapy in people with HIV. Using immunoSEQ multiplex PCR, the repertoire was profiled, and TCRdb retains in-frame clones only, with some absent. The sample includes roughly 15,000 clones, roughly 88% of them seen just once. This specimen was unsorted PBMCs, taken 6.2 years after starting antiretroviral therapy. The receptors stem from a man aged 35 to 55 with HIV. CDR3s include the opening cysteine and the closing phenylalanine or tryptophan. Some rows have no size entry. The others give once, few or many, or a class for an expanded clone.

clone size: once; V gene: TRBV29-1; J gene: TRBJ2-7; CDR3 protein: CSVVGQLSYEQYF
clone size: -; V gene: TRBV11-2; J gene: TRBJ2-1; CDR3 protein: CASSLSPASGEQFF
clone size: -; V gene: TRBV28; J gene: TRBJ2-1; CDR3 protein: CASSPSRGRSYNEQFF
clone size: -; V gene: TRBV5-1; J gene: TRBJ2-2; CDR3 protein: CASSLGVQGANTGELFF
clone size: -; V gene: TRBV28; J gene: TRBJ1-5; CDR3 protein: CASRPDRGSGNQPQHF
clone size: -; V gene: TRBV7-6; J gene: TRBJ2-7; CDR3 protein: CASSSQREGLMKEQYF
clone size: -; V gene: TRBV28; J gene: TRBJ2-5; CDR3 protein: CASKVGGSGRETQYF
clone size: -; V gene: TRBV4-3; J gene: TRBJ1-2; CDR3 protein: CASSHSGTGESYGYTF
clone size: -; V gene: TRBV29-1; J gene: TRBJ1-5; CDR3 protein: CSVGTGEGQPQHF
clone size: -; V gene: TRBV19; J gene: TRBJ2-2; CDR3 protein: CASSIDSSGELFF
clone size: -; V gene: TRBV4-1; J gene: TRBJ2-7; CDR3 protein: CASSQTGLHEQYF
clone size: -; V gene: TRBV11-3; J gene: TRBJ2-6; CDR3 protein: CASSLSQAGANVLTF
clone size: few; V gene: TRBV11-3; J gene: TRBJ1-1; CDR3 protein: CASSLPGQGNEAFF
clone size: -; V gene: TRBV28; J gene: TRBJ1-1; CDR3 protein: CASSTHRYTEAFF
clone size: -; V gene: TRBV27; J gene: TRBJ2-1; CDR3 protein: CASSPGLGTYNEQFF
clone size: -; V gene: TRBV7-3; J gene: TRBJ2-2; CDR3 protein: CASSPQPSSGGGTGELFF
clone size: -; V gene: TRBV15; J gene: TRBJ2-2; CDR3 protein: CATSSPGLAGGGSPGELFF
clone size: -; V gene: TRBV4-3; J gene: TRBJ2-7; CDR3 protein: CASSQALGPHEQYF
clone size: -; V gene: TRBV27; J gene: TRBJ2-5; CDR3 protein: CASRTGVSETQYF
clone size: -; V gene: TRBV18; J gene: TRBJ2-3; CDR3 protein: CASSPQQGSPRIDTQYF
clone size: few; V gene: TRBV28; J gene: TRBJ2-1; CDR3 protein: CASRGIGLAEASYNEQFF
clone size: -; V gene: TRBV29-1; J gene: TRBJ1-1; CDR3 protein: CSVFGQEGTEAFF
clone size: -; V gene: TRBV2; J gene: TRBJ2-2; CDR3 protein: CASKTTNTGELFF
clone size: -; V gene: TRBV18; J gene: TRBJ2-1; CDR3 protein: CASSLGQGVVEQFF
clone size: -; V gene: TRBV5-1; J gene: TRBJ1-2; CDR3 protein: CASSLAGTGGGYTF
clone size: -; V gene: TRBV7-2; J gene: TRBJ2-7; CDR3 protein: CASSLGGQEQYF
clone size: -; V gene: TRBV19; J gene: TRBJ2-1; CDR3 protein: CASSKGLAGYNEQFF
clone size: -; V gene: TRBV14; J gene: TRBJ2-1; CDR3 protein: CASSPKWTGSGNEQFF
clone size: -; V gene: TRBV10-3; J gene: TRBJ1-5; CDR3 protein: CAISSQGTVNQPQHF
clone size: -; V gene: TRBV7-2; J gene: TRBJ2-4; CDR3 protein: CASSLSGWGNIQYF
clone size: -; V gene: TRBV6-5; J gene: TRBJ1-1; CDR3 protein: CASSYTDKNTEAFF
clone size: -; V gene: TRBV5-5; J gene: TRBJ2-2; CDR3 protein: CASRFRLAGFMNTGELFF
clone size: -; V gene: TRBV28; J gene: TRBJ1-5; CDR3 protein: CASSVQGYSNQPQHF
clone size: -; V gene: TRBV4-3; J gene: TRBJ2-7; CDR3 protein: CASSQDASDHYEQYF
clone size: -; V gene: TRBV7-9; J gene: TRBJ2-1; CDR3 protein: CASSLGTSGNNEQFF
clone size: -; V gene: TRBV5-1; J gene: TRBJ1-3; CDR3 protein: CASSLSSAGDTIYF
clone size: -; V gene: TRBV11-2; J gene: TRBJ2-3; CDR3 protein: CASSVAGGTDTQYF
clone size: -; V gene: TRBV27; J gene: TRBJ2-7; CDR3 protein: CARASGTNSYEQYF
clone size: -; V gene: TRBV7-2; J gene: TRBJ1-5; CDR3 protein: CASSSYGNQPQHF
clone size: -; V gene: TRBV7-2; J gene: TRBJ2-1; CDR3 protein: CASSLLDKPYNEQFF
clone size: -; V gene: TRBV6-6; J gene: TRBJ2-3; CDR3 protein: CANRRLDTQYF
clone size: few; V gene: TRBV5-6; J gene: TRBJ2-7; CDR3 protein: CASSLAASPYEQYF
clone size: -; V gene: TRBV6-5; J gene: TRBJ1-1; CDR3 protein: CASHLGTEAFF